The clone carrying this TCR beta chain was detected a few times. This entry comes from a study of somatic mutations in cytotoxic T cells in rheumatoid arthritis. Measured with immunoSEQ multiplex PCR; TCRdb has only the in-frame clones, and not every one. The sample consists of 20,000 to 25,000 clones, 70% to 90% of them appearing once. Germline V gene sequence: CDR1 MNHEY, CDR2 SVGAGI. V gave up 7 bases and J gave up 3 bases; unmatched junction bases: 8. The length of the CDR3 is 14 residues. This receptor was identified in an adult with rheumatoid arthritis. The V call is TRBV6-5, the J call TRBJ2-7; 8 positions agree with TRBD2. Sequencing was done on a sample of CD8+ T cells sorted from blood. For the CDR3, the DNA is TGTGCCAGCACCCCAGTAGCGGGGAGCTACGAGCAGTACTTC. Translation gives CASTPVAGSYEQYF.